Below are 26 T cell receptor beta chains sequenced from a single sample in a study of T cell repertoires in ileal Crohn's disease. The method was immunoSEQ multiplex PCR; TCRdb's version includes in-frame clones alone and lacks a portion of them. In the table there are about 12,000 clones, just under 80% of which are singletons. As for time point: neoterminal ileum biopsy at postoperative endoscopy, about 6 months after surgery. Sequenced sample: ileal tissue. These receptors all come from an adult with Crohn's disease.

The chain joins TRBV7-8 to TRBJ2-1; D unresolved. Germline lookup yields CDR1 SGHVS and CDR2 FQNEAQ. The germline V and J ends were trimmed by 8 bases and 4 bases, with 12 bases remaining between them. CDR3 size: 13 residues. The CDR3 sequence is CASHRLVYNEQFF. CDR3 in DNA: TGTGCCAGCCACCGCCTAGTTTACAATGAGCAGTTCTTC.

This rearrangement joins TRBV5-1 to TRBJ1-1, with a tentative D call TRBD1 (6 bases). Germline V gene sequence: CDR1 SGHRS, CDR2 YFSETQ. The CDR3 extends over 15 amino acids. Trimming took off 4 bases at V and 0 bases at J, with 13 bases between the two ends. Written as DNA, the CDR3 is TGCGCCAGCAGCAGAAGACAGGACATGAACACTGAAGCTTTCTTT. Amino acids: CASSRRQDMNTEAFF.

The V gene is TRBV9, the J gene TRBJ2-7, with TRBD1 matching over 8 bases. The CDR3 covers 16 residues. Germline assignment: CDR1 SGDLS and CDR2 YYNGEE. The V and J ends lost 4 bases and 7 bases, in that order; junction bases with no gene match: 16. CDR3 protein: CASSPNQARGLGEQYF. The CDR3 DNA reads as TGTGCCAGCAGCCCCAATCAGGCCAGGGGGCTGGGGGAGCAGTACTTC. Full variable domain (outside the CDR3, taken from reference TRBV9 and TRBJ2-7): DSGVTQTPKHLITATGQRVTLRCSPRSGDLSVYWYQQSLDQGLQFLIQYYNGEERAKGNILERFSAQQFPDLHSELNLSSLELGDSALYFCASSPNQARGLGEQYFGPGTRLTVT.

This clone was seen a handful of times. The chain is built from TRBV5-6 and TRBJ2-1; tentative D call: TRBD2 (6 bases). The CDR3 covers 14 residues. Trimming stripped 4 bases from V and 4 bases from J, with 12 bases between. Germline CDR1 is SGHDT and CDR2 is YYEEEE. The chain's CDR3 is CASSGGSRYNEQFF. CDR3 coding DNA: TGTGCCAGCAGCGGGGGGAGTCGGTACAATGAGCAGTTCTTC.

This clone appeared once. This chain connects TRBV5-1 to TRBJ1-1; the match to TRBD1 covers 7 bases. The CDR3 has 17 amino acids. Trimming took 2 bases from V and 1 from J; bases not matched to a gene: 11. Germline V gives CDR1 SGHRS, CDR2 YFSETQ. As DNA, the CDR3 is TGCGCCAGCAGCTTCCTCCCAACGACAGGGACGAACACTGAAGCTTTCTTT. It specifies CASSFLPTTGTNTEAFF.

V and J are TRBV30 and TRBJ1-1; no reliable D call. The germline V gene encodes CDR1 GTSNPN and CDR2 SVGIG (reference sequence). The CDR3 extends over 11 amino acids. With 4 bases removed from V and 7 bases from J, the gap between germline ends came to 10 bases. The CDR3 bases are TGTGCCTGGACCTGGGGAGGTGAAGCTTTCTTT. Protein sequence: CAWTWGGEAFF.

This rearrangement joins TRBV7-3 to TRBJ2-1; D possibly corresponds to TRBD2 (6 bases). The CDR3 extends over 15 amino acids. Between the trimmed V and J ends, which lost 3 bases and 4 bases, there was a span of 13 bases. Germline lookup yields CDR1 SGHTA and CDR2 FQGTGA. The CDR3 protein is CASSFGYGLYNEQFF. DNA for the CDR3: TGTGCCAGCAGCTTCGGGTACGGACTATACAATGAGCAGTTCTTC.

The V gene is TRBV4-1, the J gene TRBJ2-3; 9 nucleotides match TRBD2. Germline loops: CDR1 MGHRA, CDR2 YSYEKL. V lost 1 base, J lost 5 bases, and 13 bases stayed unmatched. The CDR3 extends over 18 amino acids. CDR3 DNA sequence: TGCGCCAGCAGCCAAGCGAACCTGGGACTAGCTGAGGGAGATACGCAGTATTTT. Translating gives CASSQANLGLAEGDTQYF.

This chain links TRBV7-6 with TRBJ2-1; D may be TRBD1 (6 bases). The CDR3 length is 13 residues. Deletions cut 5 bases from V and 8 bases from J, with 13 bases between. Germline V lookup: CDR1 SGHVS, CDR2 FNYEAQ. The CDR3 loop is CASSPGAAHEQFF. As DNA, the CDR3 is TGTGCCAGCAGCCCAGGGGCGGCCCATGAGCAGTTCTTC.

Written as DNA, the CDR3 is TGTGCCAGCAGCCCATCAGGGGTCCGGGGCTCACCCCTCCACTTT. Translated: CASSPSGVRGSPLHF. The rearrangement joins TRBV11-2 to TRBJ1-6; D perhaps matches TRBD1 (6 bases). Germline CDR1 and CDR2: SGHAT and FQNNGV. Trimming took 5 bases from V and 10 from J, leaving 18 bases between them. The CDR3 runs 15 residues.

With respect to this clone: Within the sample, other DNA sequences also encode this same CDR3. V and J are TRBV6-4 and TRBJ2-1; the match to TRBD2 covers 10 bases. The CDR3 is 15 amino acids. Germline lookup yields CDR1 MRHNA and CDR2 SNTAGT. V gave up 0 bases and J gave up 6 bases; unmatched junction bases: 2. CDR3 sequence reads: CASSDSSGGANEQFF. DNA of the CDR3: TGTGCCAGCAGTGACTCGAGCGGGGGGGCCAATGAGCAGTTCTTC.

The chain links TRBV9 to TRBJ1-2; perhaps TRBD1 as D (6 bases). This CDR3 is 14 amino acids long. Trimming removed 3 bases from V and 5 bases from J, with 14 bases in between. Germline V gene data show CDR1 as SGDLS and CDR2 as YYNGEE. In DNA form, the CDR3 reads TGTGCCAGCAGCGAGGACAGTCAACCGTATGGCTACACCTTC. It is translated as CASSEDSQPYGYTF.

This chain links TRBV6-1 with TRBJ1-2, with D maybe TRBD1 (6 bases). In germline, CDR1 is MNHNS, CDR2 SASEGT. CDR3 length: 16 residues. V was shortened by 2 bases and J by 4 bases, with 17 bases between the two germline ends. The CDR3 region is CASSEIWGRGGYGYTF. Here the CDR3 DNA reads TGTGCCAGCAGTGAAATCTGGGGACGAGGGGGCTATGGCTACACCTTC.

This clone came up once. The CDR3 is CASSVPGVYNSPLHF. The CDR3 nucleotides are TGTGCCAGCAGTGTCCCCGGGGTCTATAATTCACCCCTCCACTTT. This chain uses TRBV6-1 with TRBJ1-6; D is undetermined. V lost 4 bases, J lost 3 bases, and 10 bases lay in between. CDR3 length equals 15 residues. Germline CDR1 and CDR2: MNHNS and SASEGT.

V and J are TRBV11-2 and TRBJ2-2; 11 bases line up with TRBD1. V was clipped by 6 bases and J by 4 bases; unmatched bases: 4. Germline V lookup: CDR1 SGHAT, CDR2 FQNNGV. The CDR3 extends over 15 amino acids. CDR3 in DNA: TGTGCCAGCAGGGCCGGGACAGGGGGCACCGGGGAGCTGTTTTTT. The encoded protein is CASRAGTGGTGELFF.

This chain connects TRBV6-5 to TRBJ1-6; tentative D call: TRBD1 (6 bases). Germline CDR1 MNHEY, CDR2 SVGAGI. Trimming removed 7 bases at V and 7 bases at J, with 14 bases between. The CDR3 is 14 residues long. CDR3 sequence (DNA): TGTGCCAGCAAGGGGGGGCCGCGAAATTCACCCCTCCACTTT. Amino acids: CASKGGPRNSPLHF.

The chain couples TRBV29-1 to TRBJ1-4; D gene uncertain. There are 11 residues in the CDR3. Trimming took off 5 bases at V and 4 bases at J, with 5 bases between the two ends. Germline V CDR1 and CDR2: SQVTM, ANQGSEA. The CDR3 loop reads CSVRGNEKLFF. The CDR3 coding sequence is TGCAGCGTTCGGGGTAATGAAAAACTGTTTTTT.

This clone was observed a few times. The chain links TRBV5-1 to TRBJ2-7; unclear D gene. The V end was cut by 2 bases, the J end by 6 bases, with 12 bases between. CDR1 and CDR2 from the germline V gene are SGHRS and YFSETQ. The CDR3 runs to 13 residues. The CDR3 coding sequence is TGCGCCAGCAGCTTAATCCCAGATGGCGAGCAGTACTTC. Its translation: CASSLIPDGEQYF.

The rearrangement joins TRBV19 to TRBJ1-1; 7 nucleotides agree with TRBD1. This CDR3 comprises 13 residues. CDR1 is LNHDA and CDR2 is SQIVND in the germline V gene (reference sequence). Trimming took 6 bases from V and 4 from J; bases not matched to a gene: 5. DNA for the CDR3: TGTGCCAGTAGAGCAGGGGGGAGCACTGAAGCTTTCTTT. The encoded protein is CASRAGGSTEAFF.

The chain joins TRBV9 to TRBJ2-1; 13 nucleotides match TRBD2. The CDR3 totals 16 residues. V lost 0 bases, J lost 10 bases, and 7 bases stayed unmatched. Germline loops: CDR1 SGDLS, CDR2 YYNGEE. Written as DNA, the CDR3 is TGTGCCAGCAGCGTAGCCGGGACTAGCGGGACAGGCGAGCAGTTCTTC. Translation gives CASSVAGTSGTGEQFF.

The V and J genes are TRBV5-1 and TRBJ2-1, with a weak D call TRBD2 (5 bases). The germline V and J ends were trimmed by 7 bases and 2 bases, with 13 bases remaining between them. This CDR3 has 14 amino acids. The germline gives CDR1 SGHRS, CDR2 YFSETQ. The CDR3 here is CASGPAETYNEQFF. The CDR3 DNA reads TGCGCCAGCGGGCCAGCGGAAACCTACAATGAGCAGTTCTTC.

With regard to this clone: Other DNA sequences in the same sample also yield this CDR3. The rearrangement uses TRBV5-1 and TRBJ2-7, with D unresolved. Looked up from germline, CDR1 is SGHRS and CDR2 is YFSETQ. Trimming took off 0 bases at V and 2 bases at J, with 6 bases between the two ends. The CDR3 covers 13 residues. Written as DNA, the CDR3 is TGCGCCAGCAGCTTGGACACCACCTACGAGCAGTACTTC. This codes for CASSLDTTYEQYF.

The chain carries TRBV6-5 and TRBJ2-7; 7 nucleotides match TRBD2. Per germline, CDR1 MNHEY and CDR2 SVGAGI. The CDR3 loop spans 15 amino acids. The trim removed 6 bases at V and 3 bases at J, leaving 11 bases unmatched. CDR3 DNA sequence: TGTGCCAGCAGGAAGGGGACGGGAGGCTTCTACGAGCAGTACTTC. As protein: CASRKGTGGFYEQYF.

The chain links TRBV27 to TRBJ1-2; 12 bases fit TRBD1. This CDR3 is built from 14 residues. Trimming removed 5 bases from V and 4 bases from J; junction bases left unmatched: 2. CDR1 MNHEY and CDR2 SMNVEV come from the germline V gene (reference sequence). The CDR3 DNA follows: TGTGCCAGCAGTGGGACAGGGGGCGGCTATGGCTACACCTTC. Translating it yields CASSGTGGGYGYTF.

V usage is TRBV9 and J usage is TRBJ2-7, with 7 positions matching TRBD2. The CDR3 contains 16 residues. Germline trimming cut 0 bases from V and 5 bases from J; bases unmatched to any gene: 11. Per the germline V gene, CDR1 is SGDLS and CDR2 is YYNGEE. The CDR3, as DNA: TGTGCCAGCAGCGTAGAACTCGCGGGAGCCGCGCACGAGCAGTACTTC. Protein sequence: CASSVELAGAAHEQYF.

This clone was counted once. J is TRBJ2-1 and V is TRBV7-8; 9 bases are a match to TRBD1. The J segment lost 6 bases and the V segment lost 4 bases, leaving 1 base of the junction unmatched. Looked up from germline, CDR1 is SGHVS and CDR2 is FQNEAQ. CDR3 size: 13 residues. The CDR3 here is CASSSTGGNEQFF. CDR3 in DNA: TGTGCCAGCAGCTCGACAGGGGGCAATGAGCAGTTCTTC.